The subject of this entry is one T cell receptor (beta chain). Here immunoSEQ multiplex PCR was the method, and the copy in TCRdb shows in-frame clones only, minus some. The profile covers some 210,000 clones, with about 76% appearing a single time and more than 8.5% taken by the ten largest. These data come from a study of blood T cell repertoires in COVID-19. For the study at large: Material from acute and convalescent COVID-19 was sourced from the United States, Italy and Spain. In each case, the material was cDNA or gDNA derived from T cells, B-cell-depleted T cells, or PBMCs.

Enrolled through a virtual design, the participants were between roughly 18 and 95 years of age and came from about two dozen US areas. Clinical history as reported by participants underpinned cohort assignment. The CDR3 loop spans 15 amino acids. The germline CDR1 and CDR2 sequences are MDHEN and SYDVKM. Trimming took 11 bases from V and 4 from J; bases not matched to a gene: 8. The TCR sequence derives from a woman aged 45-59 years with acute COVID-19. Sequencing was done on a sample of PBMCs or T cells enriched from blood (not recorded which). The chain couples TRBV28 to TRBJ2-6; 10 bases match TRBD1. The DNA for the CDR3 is TGTGCCGGCGGGACAGGGGAGGGAGGGGCCAACGTCCTGACTTTC. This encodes CAGGTGEGGANVLTF.